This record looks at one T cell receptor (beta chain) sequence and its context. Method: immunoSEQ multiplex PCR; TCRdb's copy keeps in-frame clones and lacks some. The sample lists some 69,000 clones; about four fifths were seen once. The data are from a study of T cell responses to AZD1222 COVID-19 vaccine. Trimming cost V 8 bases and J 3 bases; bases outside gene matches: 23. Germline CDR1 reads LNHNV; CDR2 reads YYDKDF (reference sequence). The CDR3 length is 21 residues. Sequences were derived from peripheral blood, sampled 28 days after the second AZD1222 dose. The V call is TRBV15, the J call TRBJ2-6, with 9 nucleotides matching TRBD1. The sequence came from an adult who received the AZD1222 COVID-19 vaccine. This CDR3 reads CATDVTTMIKTGGYGANVLTF. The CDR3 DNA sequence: TGTGCCACCGATGTTACCACGATGATCAAAACAGGGGGCTATGGGGCCAACGTCCTGACTTTC.